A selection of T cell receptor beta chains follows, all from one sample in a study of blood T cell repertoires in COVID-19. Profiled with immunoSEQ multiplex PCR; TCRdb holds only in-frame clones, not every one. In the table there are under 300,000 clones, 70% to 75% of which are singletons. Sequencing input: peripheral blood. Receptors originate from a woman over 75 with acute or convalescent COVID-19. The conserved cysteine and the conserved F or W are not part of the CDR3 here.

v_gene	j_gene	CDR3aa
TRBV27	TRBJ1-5	ASSPRQALRGQPQH
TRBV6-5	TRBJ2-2	ASNPRGLTGELF
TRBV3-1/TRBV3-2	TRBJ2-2	ASSHQGGTGELF
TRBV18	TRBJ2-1	ASSPDRGSYNEQF
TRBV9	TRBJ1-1	ASSVISAWGDTEAF
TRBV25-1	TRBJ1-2	ASSGTAANYGYT
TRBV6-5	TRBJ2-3	ASSYRGNPTDTQY
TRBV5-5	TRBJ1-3	ASSLLGSGNTIY
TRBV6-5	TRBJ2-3	ASSQRAFSTDTQY
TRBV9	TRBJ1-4	ASSVGITTNEKLF
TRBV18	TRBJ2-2	ASSPVASGGTNTGELF